This TCR beta chain is drawn from a study of graft-versus-host responses after intestinal transplantation. Across the study: Anti-thymocyte globulin induction preceded around 3 years of tacrolimus and steroid maintenance in all recipients. Broader study findings: Elevated graft-versus-host to host-versus-graft clonal ratios in allografts were recorded for patients with graft-donor T cell macrochimerism.

In the case of this clone: Its specificity is not known.

Repertoires were generated with immunoSEQ multiplex PCR, while TCRdb's copy carries only in-frame clones and drops some. The data show under 15,000 clones, about 83% seen once. Germline V gene lookup returns CDR1 LNHNV and CDR2 YYDKDF (reference sequence). The CDR3 contains 23 residues. The ends lost 7 bases at V and 2 bases at J; junction bases unmatched: 25. The chain links TRBV15 to TRBJ2-1, with 14 bases aligning to TRBD2. The input for sequencing was PBMCs, taken 120 to 130 days after transplant. This clonotype originated in a human patient who received an intestinal transplant, so some T cells may come from the graft donor. The CDR3 sequence is CATIPGQGGLAGELAIAYNEQFF. DNA of the CDR3: TGTGCCACCATCCCGGGACAGGGGGGACTAGCGGGAGAGTTGGCTATCGCCTACAATGAGCAGTTCTTC.